The entry below describes one T cell receptor (beta chain). Its antigen specificity is not known. Per-base qualities were not stored, and no clone one base away is much larger. This entry is derived from a study of T cell responses to AZD1222 COVID-19 vaccine (dated by TCRdb to the early 2020s). At the level of the whole study: TCR sequencing was performed for 230 to 250 trial participants, of whom about 200 were given two doses of AZD1222 and some 26 were given two doses of MenACWY control vaccine. Trial participants were enrolled into age subgroups of 18-55, 56-69 and 70-plus years, which contained 148, 28 and 57 TCR-sequenced participants, respectively.

In light of the paper, this sample's time point label describes: about 28 days (+/-7) after the second vaccine dose. AZD1222 recipients given second doses at about 4 weeks or at about 12 weeks were pooled, since spike-specific TCR depth and breadth were not found to differ between the two schedules. The vaccinee samples were drawn from two UK trials, COV001 and COV002, one of which was a single-blind randomized controlled phase 2/3 trial testing AZD1222 (ChAdOx1 nCoV-19) in healthy adults. Trial participant PBMC samples were collected at day 0 and day 28 after the second dose for TCRbeta chain sequencing. The paper as a whole reports these results and caveats: In the small 56-69-year group, the increase in depth fell short of significance, most likely because of low power. Conclusions about previously exposed vaccinees are limited because only six or seven AZD1222 recipients were SARS-CoV-2 seropositive at baseline. The vaccine-associated CD4 TCRs covered the entire spike protein, and the dominant responses fell in regions 160-218 and 743-854. Epitopes outside the regions mutated in the B.1.351 and B.1.1.7 variants were reportedly recognized by nearly half of the unique spike-specific TCRs. A significant rise in spike-specific TCR breadth and depth was observed after two AZD1222 doses relative to day 0 and relative to MenACWY recipients. Because no day 14 peak-response samples were available, repertoires were characterized only after the peak T cell response. Participants were mostly white British, with more females than males. The authors suggested clonal diversity may have been underestimated.

The germline V gene (reference sequence) specifies GTSNPN as CDR1 and SVGIG as CDR2. V loses 0 bases, J loses 6 bases, and the germline ends lie 12 bases apart. CDR3 length: 14 amino acids, cysteine to phenylalanine. Only the CDR3 portion is preserved as DNA: 42 bases, with reading frame beginning at the first base. The CDR3 regions of human TCRbeta chains were analyzed by immunosequencing. In the source study's methods: Repertoire TCRs were matched against a reference library of SARS-CoV-2-specific TCRs generated with the MIRA antigen-specificity platform. Breadth was defined as the fraction of unique TCRs that were SARS-CoV-2-associated, and depth was defined as the fraction of total T cells that were SARS-CoV-2-associated. Using the MIRA data, each spike-specific TCR was mapped to the spike region that the TCR reacts to and placed in a CD4 or CD8 class. Log10-transformed breadth and depth values were compared by one-way ANOVA with Sidak's multiple comparisons tests. In TCRdb, the immuneACCESS table is reduced to in-frame sequences with V and J assigned. These tables do not hold every clone; where another copy was compared, an unresolved V gene accounts for under half, and the others remain unexplained. The DNA was the basis for D and trimming; V, J and clone size are from that table. In all, the sample holds tens of thousands of clones, and 89% of those were seen once. The top ten clones comprise over 25% of the sample.

The receptor was isolated from an adult who received the AZD1222 COVID-19 vaccine. Rearrangement joined TRBV30 to TRBJ2-1; a confident D gene designation cannot be given. The starting material was peripheral blood, obtained 28 days after the second AZD1222 dose. The CDR3 has the sequence CAWSVGSFGNEQFF. The DNA reads TGTGCCTGGAGTGTAGGGTCCTTTGGCAATGAGCAGTTCTTC.